Following are 9 T cell receptor beta chains from one sample sequenced in a study of blood T cell repertoires in COVID-19 (dated by TCRdb to 2019 to 2021). The method behind the library was the immunoSEQ multiplex PCR assay. The source is immuneACCESS, and TCRdb retained only in-frame sequences with V and J called. Part of the clones is not carried over; for the studies checked, unresolved V genes explain less than half of this, and the remainder is unexplained. This sample lists a few hundred thousand clones; more than 70% were detected once. The top ten constitute roughly 2.4% of the sample. The material sequenced was PBMCs or T cells enriched from blood (not recorded which). These receptors originate from a woman in her thirties or forties with acute COVID-19.

The chain joins TRBV5-1 to TRBJ2-7; D perhaps matches TRBD1 (8 bases). Trimming took 0 bases from V and 6 from J, leaving 16 bases between them. CDR1 SGHRS and CDR2 YFSETQ come from the germline V gene. CDR3 length: 15 amino acids. CDR3 DNA sequence: TGCGCCAGCAGCTTGGGGACAGGGAGGGGTGGCGAGCAGTACGTC. Amino acid sequence: CASSLGTGRGGEQYV.

This clone appeared a few times. The chain carries TRBV5-1 and TRBJ1-2; 7 bases match TRBD1. With 4 bases clipped from V and 2 bases from J, the junction kept 8 bases outside the gene matches. Germline V gene sequence: CDR1 SGHRS, CDR2 YFSETQ. The CDR3 is 15 amino acids. Here the CDR3 reads CASSKRQGINYGYTF. The CDR3 region has the DNA TGCGCCAGCAGCAAACGACAGGGCATAAACTATGGCTACACCTTC.

The V and J genes are TRBV19 and TRBJ2-1; maybe TRBD2 (5 bases). V lost 5 bases and J 6 bases, leaving 17 bases between the germline ends. Germline V gives CDR1 LNHDA, CDR2 SQIVND (reference sequence). The CDR3 extends over 15 amino acids. CDR3 DNA: TGTGCCAGTAGTGTCTGGGGTGCGGGTTCCAATGAGCAGTTCTTC. This translates into CASSVWGAGSNEQFF.

This chain joins TRBV5-4 and TRBJ1-2; D unresolved. Germline CDR1 is SGHNT and CDR2 is YYREEE (reference sequence). V gave up 0 bases and J gave up 1 base, with 7 bases separating them. The CDR3 loop spans 14 amino acids. The CDR3 spells CASSLVTVNYGYTF. For the CDR3, the DNA is TGTGCCAGCAGCTTGGTAACGGTTAACTATGGCTACACCTTC.

The chain couples TRBV3-1 (or the pseudogene TRBV3-2) to TRBJ2-7; no definite D call. The V end lost 0 bases, the J end lost 3 bases, and 21 bases lay between the germline ends. The CDR3 totals 18 residues. From germline, CDR1 is LGHDT and CDR2 YNNKEL (reference sequence). CDR3 DNA: TGTGCCAGCAGCCAAGATCGGCGCAGGTTTACCCTCCACTACGAGCAGTACTTC. Residues: CASSQDRRRFTLHYEQYF.

This clone was detected once. The J gene is TRBJ2-5, the V gene TRBV5-1, with D possibly TRBD1 on 5 matching bases. The V end lost 0 bases, the J end lost 5 bases, and 17 bases lay between the germline ends. CDR1 is SGHRS and CDR2 is YFSETQ in the germline V gene. This CDR3 region has 16 residues. The CDR3 coding sequence is TGCGCCAGCAGCTTGGATATATCAGGGTCAGGGGAGACCCAGTACTTC. Translated: CASSLDISGSGETQYF.

The gene calls are TRBV19 and TRBJ1-2; 9 positions agree with TRBD1. The CDR3 is 15 amino acids. The germline gives CDR1 LNHDA, CDR2 SQIVND (reference sequence). Trimming cost V 4 bases and J 5 bases; bases outside gene matches: 8. This CDR3 reads CASSNPGQGRYGYTF. Here the CDR3 DNA reads TGTGCCAGTAGTAACCCGGGACAGGGCAGATATGGCTACACCTTC.

The CDR3 loop reads CASSLGGPELFF. Written as DNA, the CDR3 is TGTGCCAGCAGCTTGGGGGGACCCGAGCTGTTTTTT. The chain is built from TRBV11-2 and TRBJ2-2, with D perhaps matching TRBD2 (6 bases). Trimming left V 3 bases short and J 11 bases short, with 10 bases between. The CDR3 contains 12 residues. Germline V gene lookup returns CDR1 SGHAT and CDR2 FQNNGV.

V gene TRBV11-3 combines with J gene TRBJ2-5; D possibly corresponds to TRBD2 (5 bases). From germline, CDR1 is SGHNT and CDR2 YENEEA. V lost 1 base and J lost 1, with 13 bases in between. The CDR3 is made up of 16 amino acids. CDR3 loop: CASSLGTLGVQETQYF. CDR3 bases: TGTGCCAGCAGCTTAGGAACCCTCGGGGTCCAAGAGACCCAGTACTTC.